Presented here are 21 T cell receptor beta chains from one specimen sequenced in a study of cytotoxic CD8 clonotypes in ibrutinib-treated CLL. Sequencing used immunoSEQ multiplex PCR; TCRdb keeps in-frame clones, though not all of them. The sample has 60,000 to 95,000 clones, less than 90% seen once. The starting material was PBMCs, obtained after 24 months of ibrutinib treatment. These receptors were collected from a human donor with chronic lymphocytic leukemia.

The V call is TRBV4-2, the J call TRBJ1-1; 7 bases fit TRBD1. CDR3 length: 16 residues. In germline, CDR1 is LGHNA, CDR2 YNFKEQ. J was trimmed by 0 bases and V by 5 bases; bases with no gene match: 9. The CDR3 spells CASSSFGTAMNTEAFF. DNA of the CDR3: TGTGCCAGCAGCAGCTTTGGGACAGCAATGAACACTGAAGCTTTCTTT.

The chain combines TRBV20-1 with TRBJ2-5; no clear D. The CDR3 is 11 residues long. The V end lost 3 bases, the J end lost 4 bases, and 6 bases lay between the germline ends. Germline V gene lookup returns CDR1 DFQATT and CDR2 SNEGSKA (reference sequence). CDR3 amino acids: CSARFGETQYF. The CDR3 DNA is TGCAGTGCTAGGTTCGGAGAGACCCAGTACTTC.

This chain uses TRBV25-1 with TRBJ1-1; the D gene is possibly TRBD1 (6 bases). CDR3 size: 13 residues. V was clipped by 6 bases and J by 1 base, with 9 bases between them. The germline V gene encodes CDR1 MGHDK and CDR2 SYGVNS. CDR3 residues: CASRQGRNTEAFF. In nucleotides, the CDR3 is TGTGCCAGCAGGCAGGGGAGGAACACTGAAGCTTTCTTT.

A single count supports this clone. The chain recombines TRBV28 with TRBJ2-1; 9 bases are a match to TRBD2. The CDR3 has 13 amino acids. Germline CDR1 is MDHEN and CDR2 is SYDVKM. Unmatched junction bases numbered 1, after V lost 3 bases and J lost 7 bases. The CDR3 region is CASSFLAGNEQFF. The CDR3 DNA is TGTGCCAGCAGTTTTCTAGCGGGAAATGAGCAGTTCTTC. Drawing the rest from reference TRBV28 and TRBJ2-1, the complete variable domain is DVKVTQSSRYLVKRTGEKVFLECVQDMDHENMFWYRQDPGLGLRLIYFSYDVKMKEKGDIPEGYSVSREKKERFSLILESASTNQTSMYLCASSFLAGNEQFFGPGTRLTVL.

V and J are TRBV6-1 and TRBJ2-7, with 8 bases aligning to TRBD2. This CDR3 comprises 15 residues. Per the germline V gene, CDR1 is MNHNS and CDR2 is SASEGT. V shed 5 bases, J shed 1 base, and the junction held 7 bases outside the gene matches. This CDR3 reads CASSKTGLDSYEQYF. In DNA form, the CDR3 reads TGTGCCAGCAGTAAAACGGGACTAGATTCCTACGAGCAGTACTTC.

J is TRBJ2-5 and V is TRBV7-7; TRBD2 matches at 8 bases. Germline V gene data show CDR1 as SSHAT and CDR2 as FNYEAQ (reference sequence). There are 14 residues in the CDR3. V lost 5 bases and J lost 1; bases outside the gene matches: 3. The CDR3 DNA reads TGTGCCAGCAGCCCCACTAGCGGCCAAGAGACCCAGTACTTC. This gives the protein CASSPTSGQETQYF.

The chain links TRBV5-4 to TRBJ1-4, with TRBD1 as a possible D gene (5 bases). Trimming removed 3 bases from V and 8 bases from J, with 14 bases in between. This CDR3 has 14 residues. Germline CDR1 is SGHNT and CDR2 is YYREEE (reference sequence). The CDR3 nucleotides are TGTGCCAGCAGCTCGGGGGGAAGAGTCGAAAAACTGTTTTTT. Translated, it gives CASSSGGRVEKLFF.

The chain is built from TRBV2 and TRBJ2-1; no clear D gene. Trimming took off 1 base at V and 8 bases at J, with 9 bases between the two ends. This CDR3 contains 13 residues. The V gene's germline CDR1 is SNHLY and CDR2 FYNNEI. The CDR3 region is CASSEGGRDEQFF. The CDR3 coding sequence is TGTGCCAGCAGTGAAGGGGGAAGGGATGAGCAGTTCTTC.

The chain recombines TRBV2 with TRBJ2-7; TRBD1 aligns across 9 bases. V was clipped by 7 bases and J by 5 bases; unmatched bases: 6. CDR3 size: 13 residues. Germline CDR1 SNHLY, CDR2 FYNNEI. The CDR3 coding sequence is TGTGCCAGCACCGGGACAGGGAGCAACGAGCAGTACTTC. It translates to CASTGTGSNEQYF.

This clone occurred a few times. The chain is built from TRBV29-1 and TRBJ1-2; D might be TRBD1 (6 bases). The CDR3 spans 14 residues. Looked up from germline, CDR1 is SQVTM and CDR2 is ANQGSEA. Trimming took off 6 bases at V and 2 bases at J, with 16 bases between the two ends. The CDR3, as DNA: TGCAGCGTGGTAACAACAGGGAACAACTATGGCTACACCTTC. This sequence encodes CSVVTTGNNYGYTF.

The table lists this clone with many counts. The V and J genes are TRBV7-2 and TRBJ1-1; D perhaps matches TRBD1 (5 bases). The V gene's germline CDR1 is SGHTA and CDR2 FQGNSA. The CDR3 covers 13 residues. Trimming shortened V by 5 bases and J by 8 bases, and 15 bases separated the two germline ends. This CDR3 reads CASSPRLGEEAFF. For the CDR3, the DNA is TGTGCCAGCAGCCCTAGACTGGGGGAAGAAGCTTTCTTT.

In its sample, this clone was seen once. The J gene is TRBJ1-2, the V gene TRBV5-5; 9 positions agree with TRBD1. With 4 bases clipped from V and 1 base from J, the junction kept 5 bases outside the gene matches. The CDR3 covers 15 residues. Germline CDR1 is SGHKS and CDR2 is YYEKEE (reference sequence). Here the CDR3 DNA reads TGTGCCAGCAGCAGGGGGACAGGGCTTAACTATGGCTACACCTTC. Translated, it gives CASSRGTGLNYGYTF. Filled out from reference TRBV5-5 and TRBJ1-2, the complete variable domain reads DAGVTQSPTHLIKTRGQQVTLRCSPISGHKSVSWYQQVLGQGPQFIFQYYEKEERGRGNFPDRFSARQFPNYSSELNVNALLLGDSALYLCASSRGTGLNYGYTFGSGTRLTVV.

The rearrangement uses TRBV2 and TRBJ2-2; D is undetermined. Trimming took 4 bases from V and 1 from J, leaving 10 bases between them. Germline values: CDR1 SNHLY, CDR2 FYNNEI. The CDR3 is 15 amino acids. The CDR3 here is CASSVGRRNTGELFF. The CDR3 DNA reads as TGTGCCAGCAGTGTTGGGCGGCGGAACACCGGGGAGCTGTTTTTT.

The CDR3 DNA reads TGTGCCAGCAGCTTAGTCGACGGATACAATGAGCAGTTCTTC. It encodes CASSLVDGYNEQFF. The rearrangement uses TRBV7-2 and TRBJ2-1; D uncertain. Trimming cost V 1 base and J 4 bases, with 8 bases left between them. CDR3 length: 14 amino acids. CDR1 and CDR2 (germline): SGHTA, FQGNSA. Full variable domain (remainder filled in from reference TRBV7-2 and TRBJ2-1): GAGVSQSPSNKVTEKGKDVELRCDPISGHTALYWYRQSLGQGLEFLIYFQGNSAPDKSGLPSDRFSAERTGGSVSTLTIQRTQQEDSAVYLCASSLVDGYNEQFFGPGTRLTVL.

V usage is TRBV6-1 and J usage is TRBJ1-5, with TRBD1 as a possible D gene (5 bases). The V end was cut by 6 bases, the J end by 3 bases, with 9 bases between. The germline V gene has CDR1 MNHNS and CDR2 SASEGT. There are 13 residues in the CDR3. The CDR3 loop is CASRDSHNQPQHF. The CDR3 DNA is TGTGCCAGCAGAGACAGTCACAATCAGCCCCAGCATTTT.

The chain recombines TRBV21-1 with TRBJ1-5. TRBV21-1 is a pseudogene locus. This CDR3 is built from 15 residues. The CDR3 DNA sequence: TGTGCCAGCAGCAAAACCCCTGTCGGCAATCAGCCCCAGCATTTT. As protein: CASSKTPVGNQPQHF.

The rearrangement uses TRBV29-1 and TRBJ2-7, with TRBD2 as a possible D gene (5 bases). CDR1 and CDR2 from the germline V gene are SQVTM and ANQGSEA. This CDR3 is 13 amino acids long. The ends were cut back, 4 bases at V and 3 bases at J, with 13 bases in the middle. The CDR3: CSVGKRRHYEQYF. CDR3 nucleotides: TGCAGCGTTGGTAAGCGGCGTCACTACGAGCAGTACTTC.

The V call is TRBV10-3, the J call TRBJ2-3, with TRBD2 identical over 13 bases. CDR3 length: 16 residues. From germline, CDR1 is ENHRY and CDR2 SYGVKD. The ends lost 0 bases at V and 5 bases at J; junction bases unmatched: 2. This chain's CDR3 is CAISESTSGRIDTQYF. CDR3 nucleotides: TGTGCCATCAGTGAGTCGACTAGCGGGAGGATAGATACGCAGTATTTT.

The chain combines TRBV7-6 with TRBJ2-1, with 8 bases that match TRBD1. The CDR3 sequence is 13 residues long. In germline, CDR1 is SGHVS, CDR2 FNYEAQ. V shed 4 bases and J 6 bases; nucleotides not matched to a gene: 2. The CDR3 nucleotides read TGTGCCAGCAGCTCGGACAGGGCCAATGAGCAGTTCTTC. Translation gives CASSSDRANEQFF.

This clone was found a few times. This chain uses TRBV7-3 with TRBJ1-5; TRBD1 aligns across 7 bases. This CDR3 is built from 14 residues. Germline-derived CDR1 and CDR2 are SGHTA and FQGTGA. With V trimmed by 8 bases and J by 3 bases, 7 bases remained unmatched. CDR3 nucleotide sequence: TGTGCCAGCGGCTCGGGACAGCTCAATCAGCCCCAGCATTTT. Its translation: CASGSGQLNQPQHF.

The genes are TRBV11-2 and TRBJ1-1; D ambiguous. V dropped 5 bases and J dropped 1 base, with 14 bases sitting between them. Germline-derived CDR1 and CDR2 are SGHAT and FQNNGV. The CDR3 extends over 15 amino acids. CDR3 in amino acids: CASSPYRRQNTEAFF. The DNA of the CDR3 is TGTGCCAGCAGCCCCTATCGGAGACAGAACACTGAAGCTTTCTTT.